This T cell receptor (beta chain) is from a study of molecular identifiers for immune sequencing clone quantification. General study points: Clone sizes could be underestimated for highly expanded clones when identical TCR molecules share a barcode. Over 97% of CMV-specific effector molecules, but under 1% of naive ones, were in clones above 20 copies.

With RNA at 10%, 30% or 50%, naive CD8 libraries came from approximately 22,000 to 940,000 sorted cells. Worth noting for this clonotype: Its antigen is currently unknown.

Germline V gene sequence: CDR1 SGHAT, CDR2 FQNNGV. Between the trimmed V and J ends, which lost 5 bases and 3 bases, there was a span of 11 bases. This CDR3 has 13 amino acids. The authors built bulk TCR libraries by previously described methods with listed TCR primers. In TCRdb, the PCR reads were re-called with MiXCR into one record per CDR3 protein. The sample includes some 680,000 distinct CDR3 sequences, about 25% of them seen just once. The chain recombines TRBV11-2 with TRBJ2-7; maybe TRBD1 (5 bases). This clonotype was sampled from a human donor in good health. Some libraries in this study had Jurkat cell RNA spiked in. The sequenced material came from naive CD8+ T cells from blood, with Jurkat cell RNA spiked in. Documented subset: FACS-sorted CD8+CD4-CCR7+CD45RA+ naive T cells. CDR3 in amino acids: CASSLGHIYEQYF. The CDR3 nucleotides are TGTGCCAGCAGCCTTGGACATATCTACGAGCAGTACTTC. Filled out from reference TRBV11-2 and TRBJ2-7, the complete variable domain reads EAGVAQSPRYKIIEKRQSVAFWCNPISGHATLYWYQQILGQGPKLLIQFQNNGVVDDSQLPKDRFSAERLKGVDSTLKIQPAKLEDSAVYLCASSLGHIYEQYFGPGTRLTVT.